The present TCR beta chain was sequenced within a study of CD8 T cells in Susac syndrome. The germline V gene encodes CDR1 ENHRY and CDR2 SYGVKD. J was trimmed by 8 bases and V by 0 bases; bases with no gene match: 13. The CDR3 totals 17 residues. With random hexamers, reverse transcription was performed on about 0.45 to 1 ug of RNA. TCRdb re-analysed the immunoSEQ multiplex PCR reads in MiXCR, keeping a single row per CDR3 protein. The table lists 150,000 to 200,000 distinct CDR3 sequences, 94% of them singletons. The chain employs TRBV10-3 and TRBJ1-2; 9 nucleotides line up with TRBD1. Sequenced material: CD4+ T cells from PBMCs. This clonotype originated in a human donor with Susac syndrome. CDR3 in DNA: TGTGCCATCAGTGAGTCGATCAACAGGGGGCTCGTGGAAGGCTACACCTTC. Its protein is CAISESINRGLVEGYTF.